The source of this TCR beta chain is a study of CD8+CD57+ T cells in acquired aplastic anemia. Study details: CD4+ cells from healthy donors averaged around 10 million reads.

This CDR3 contains 14 residues. CDR1 is MNHNS, CDR2 SASEGT, per germline. V lost 6 bases to trimming and J lost 3 bases, with 12 bases between them. The study profiled TCR beta VDJ and CDR3 using genomic DNA as template. Using its own MiXCR run on the reads, TCRdb lists one record per CDR3 protein. The profile shows about 180,000 distinct CDR3 sequences, just over 45% of them singletons. This clonotype was detected many times. The origin of this receptor is a human donor in good health. The chain links TRBV6-1 to TRBJ1-5, with D unresolved. Sequenced input: sorted CD4+, CD8+, or CD8+CD57+ T cells (not recorded which) from PBMCs. The CDR3 loop is CASSRTLDNQPQHF. CDR3 nucleotides: TGTGCCAGCAGCCGTACATTAGACAATCAGCCCCAGCATTTT.